This paragraph reports one T cell receptor (beta chain). Its antigen is still unknown. Per-base quality was not reported, and no clone a single base away is much larger than it. This sample is part of a study of blood T cell repertoires in COVID-19 (dated by TCRdb to the early 2020s). Describing the broader study: Collaborator samples came from the United States, Italy and Spain and covered acute and convalescent phases of COVID-19. The material from the prospective study consisted of cDNA or gDNA derived from T cells, B-cell-depleted T cells, or PBMCs. Subjects who had been exposed to COVID-19, were actively infected with it, or had recovered from it provided the deeply sampled blood TCRbeta repertoires that made up the dataset. The repertoires were released in a freely available public database intended as a resource for research on the immune response to SARS-CoV-2. The samples were drawn from the first 160 participants of the ongoing ImmuneRACE study and from 950 to 1,500 subjects provided by 6 global collaborators. The sample metadata nearly always contained a de-identified subject ID, COVID-19 status, age in years and sex. HLA class I and class II types, where available, came from metadata supplied by the sample provider rather than from assay-based typing. Overall study results and their limits: Clinical and demographic metadata were provided uncurated, with the amount varying by source and participant.

V lost 2 bases and J lost 0 bases, and the count of bases not matched to a germline gene is 5. The CDR3 has 17 amino acids, counting the end cysteine and phenylalanine. Only the CDR3 region is kept as DNA, spanning 51 bases read in frame from base 1. The germline V gene supplies CDR1 MNHEY and CDR2 SVGEGT. Collaborating institutions collected whole blood in K2EDTA tubes following their own protocols. For TCRbeta analysis, collaborator samples were shipped as frozen whole blood, as isolated PBMCs, or as DNA extracted from either sample type. The immunoSEQ Assay, a bias-controlled multiplex PCR, was used to amplify TCRbeta CDR3 regions from genomic DNA. In the authors' own workflow: The number of nucleated cells in each sample was estimated from the amplification of reference gene primers within the assay. Sequence reads were collapsed and filtered to measure the absolute abundance of every unique TCRbeta CDR3 rearrangement. Productive Simpson clonality was computed per sample as the square root of Simpson's diversity index over productive rearrangements. The table comes from immuneACCESS by way of TCRdb, which keeps in-frame sequences with V and J called. Part of the clones is missing from these tables; in studies checked, under half for an unresolved V gene and the rest for unknown reasons. Clone size and the V and J calls come from that table; the DNA yielded D and trimming. Counted in this sample were some 180,000 clones; nearly 90% of them appeared once. 20% to 25% of the sample belongs to the ten largest clones.

The sample comprised peripheral blood. The sequence came from a man between 60 and 75 years old with active or convalescent COVID-19. The receptor chain draws on TRBV6-2 or TRBV6-3 and TRBJ2-2, with 8 bases aligning to TRBD1. The encoded CDR3 is CASSYRAGGANTGELFF. The nucleotide sequence reads TGTGCCAGCAGTTACAGGGCAGGGGGCGCGAACACCGGGGAGCTGTTTTTT.